Listed here is a single T cell receptor beta chain. The target antigen is unknown. These data belong to a study of T cell repertoires in cytomegalovirus infection. TCRdb recomputed calls from the reads with MiXCR, one row per CDR3 protein. Of fewer than 60,000 distinct CDR3 sequences listed, around 20% are singletons. CDR3 length: 18 amino acids. V was pared by 0 bases and J by 1 base, with 11 bases of the junction left unmatched. Germline CDR1 is SGHNT and CDR2 is YENEEA. The chain is built from TRBV11-3 and TRBJ1-2; 7 nucleotides align to TRBD1. The origin of this receptor is a human donor in good health (CMV status not recorded). Some clones in this sample may be carry-over from other donors' samples. This specimen was CD8+ T cells from cultured PBMCs, taken from culture after CMV antigen stimulation. For the CDR3, the DNA is TGTGCCAGCAGCTTAGAATCATCCCGGGACAGAAGTAACTATGGCTACACCTTC. Residues: CASSLESSRDRSNYGYTF.